This T cell receptor (beta chain) was captured in a study of shared clonotypes between healthy human individuals (dated by TCRdb to the early 2020s). At the level of the whole study: A few men and a couple of women, aged 18 to 49 years, made up the cohort. For each donor, CD4 naive and CD4 memory were each given three plates, CD8 naive was given two plates, and CD8 memory was given one plate. The study deeply sequenced blood TCR repertoires of roughly five healthy adults to estimate repertoire size and the extent of clonotype sharing between individuals. To increase sequencing depth and limit assay-specific biases, different laboratories used diverse techniques to prepare libraries and sequence TCR repertoires. Between about 0.8 and 9 billion PBMCs per donor were obtained by leukapheresis.

The CDR1 and CDR2 encoded by the germline V gene (reference sequence) are PRHDT and FYEKMQ. V drops 5 bases and J drops 6 bases, leaving 17 bases in between. CDR3 length: 14 amino acids, cysteine to phenylalanine. The kept DNA is CDR3 alone, 42 bases in frame from the first base. Using the deep immunoSEQ assay, TCR CDR3 regions were amplified from genomic DNA by multiplex PCR. Genomic DNA extracted from each cell subset was distributed evenly over all wells of several immunoSEQ 96-well plates, and each plate served as one replicate. Each replicate PCR for sorted subsets received about 0.2 ug genomic DNA, equal to roughly 30,000 T cell genomes. The purified libraries were quantified using a Qubit 3.0 fluorometer, sized with a Bioanalyzer 2100, and then quantified again using the KAPA Library Quantification kit. Each immunoSEQ 96-well plate was sequenced on its own single-read 150-cycle Illumina NextSeq 550 flow cell. In the authors' own workflow: Because only junctional sequences without quality scores were contained in the immunoSEQ output, filtering matching that applied to full-length reads could not be performed. To assign V/J genes and CDR3, sequences were annotated against IMGT germline references using PyIR, a Python wrapper for IgBLAST v1.9. Reads with weak V/J assignments (E-value above 1e-6), missing CDR3, stop codons, out-of-frame junctions, or ambiguous translated residues were removed. V3J clonotypes were defined as sequences sharing the same inferred V gene, J gene, and CDR3 amino acid sequence. The percentage overlap between two repertoires was calculated by dividing the number of shared unique clonotypes by the size of the smaller repertoire. Richness of each repertoire was evaluated using RTK rarefaction, the Chao1 estimator, and Recon v2.1 estimates of unobserved clonotypes. Generation probabilities for all TCRbeta clonotypes obtained by the gDNA method from several donors were computed using OLGA. The clones in this table, taken by TCRdb from immuneACCESS, are in-frame only. Not every clone is retained; where verified, under half of the shortfall comes from an unresolved V gene, and the cause of the rest is unknown. From that table come the V and J calls and clone size; the DNA was used to work out D and trimming. The sample table contains hundreds of thousands of clones; only one count was recorded for approximately 96% of them. The ten biggest clones cover around 0.11% of the sample.

CD8 naive samples were CD45RO-negative cells positively selected for CCR7, giving a CD45RA+CCR7+ population that excluded TemRA cells. Healthy HIV-negative adults with no recently reported acute infections or vaccinations were included as donors. Every donor was a Caucasian adult residing in Nashville, Tennessee, USA. After blood collection by leukapheresis, PBMCs were isolated using Ficoll-Histopaque density gradient centrifugation and then cryopreserved in the vapor phase of liquid nitrogen. Analytical flow cytometry was used to check the purity and quantity of every magnetically sorted T cell population. Genomic DNA was isolated from every sorted fraction and measured by UV absorbance on a Nanodrop 2000c. This clone was seen only once. What antigen it recognizes has not been identified. Base qualities are not recorded, but no much larger clone differs from it by a single base. Findings and caveats that apply to the study as a whole: Compared with non-shared clonotypes, the clonotypes found in all four sorted-subset donors had higher generation probabilities. Naive subsets generally had larger estimated clonotype richness than memory subsets did. The small number of donors limited the genetic and exposure-history diversity represented. Rarefaction of sorted-subset datasets indicated incomplete sequencing despite the large sequencing depth. Sampling was restricted to blood, and TCR repertoires in tissues likely differ from the TCR repertoires found in blood. Across four donors, approximately 4.9% of naive CD4, around 3.5% of naive CD8, around 2.1% of memory CD4, and 0.3% to 0.45% of memory CD8 clonotypes were shared. Based on pairwise subsampling, the degree of clonotype sharing among donors was expected to be affected by sequencing depth.

This receptor was identified in a woman aged 25 to 39 in good health. The V and J segments used are TRBV13 and TRBJ2-7; the D gene is possibly TRBD1, with 5 bases matching. The specimen sequenced was naive CD8+ T cells sorted from blood. The cell subset or site label, as the study defines it: CD45RA+CCR7+. Here the CDR3 is given as CASSPPNQGAEQYF. At the DNA level, the sequence is TGTGCCAGCAGCCCACCCAACCAGGGTGCCGAGCAGTACTTC.